This T cell receptor beta chain was captured by sequencing in a study of blood T cells in healthy people across ages. A second about 7 to 11 cycle PCR used barcoded and J-beta primers. A single record per CDR3 protein comes from TCRdb applying MiXCR to the 5' RACE reads. This table holds 700,000 to 900,000 distinct CDR3 sequences, 50% to 65% found once. Only a few counts were recorded for this clonotype. CDR3 size: 16 residues. The germline gives CDR1 SQVTM, CDR2 ANQGSEA. Germline trimming cut 3 bases from V and 2 bases from J; bases unmatched to any gene: 11. The chain links TRBV29-1 to TRBJ2-3, with 7 bases fitting TRBD1. The receptor was isolated from an elderly man in good health. Sequencing used blood. The CDR3 nucleotides are TGCAGCGTTGAGGGGGCGCAAGGGGGCTTCACAGATACGCAGTATTTT. Amino acid sequence: CSVEGAQGGFTDTQYF.